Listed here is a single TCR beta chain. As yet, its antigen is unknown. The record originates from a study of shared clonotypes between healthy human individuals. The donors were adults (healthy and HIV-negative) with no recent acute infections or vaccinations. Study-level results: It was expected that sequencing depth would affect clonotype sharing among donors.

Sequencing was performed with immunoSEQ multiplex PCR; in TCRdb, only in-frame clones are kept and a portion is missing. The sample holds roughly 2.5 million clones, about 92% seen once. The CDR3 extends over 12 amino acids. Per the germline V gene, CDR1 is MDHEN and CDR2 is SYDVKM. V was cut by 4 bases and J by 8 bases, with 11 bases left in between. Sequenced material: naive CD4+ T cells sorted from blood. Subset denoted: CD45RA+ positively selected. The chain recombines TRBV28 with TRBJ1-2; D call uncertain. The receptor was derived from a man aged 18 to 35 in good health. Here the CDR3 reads CASSWRGWGYTF. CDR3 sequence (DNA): TGTGCCAGCAGTTGGAGAGGGTGGGGCTACACCTTC.